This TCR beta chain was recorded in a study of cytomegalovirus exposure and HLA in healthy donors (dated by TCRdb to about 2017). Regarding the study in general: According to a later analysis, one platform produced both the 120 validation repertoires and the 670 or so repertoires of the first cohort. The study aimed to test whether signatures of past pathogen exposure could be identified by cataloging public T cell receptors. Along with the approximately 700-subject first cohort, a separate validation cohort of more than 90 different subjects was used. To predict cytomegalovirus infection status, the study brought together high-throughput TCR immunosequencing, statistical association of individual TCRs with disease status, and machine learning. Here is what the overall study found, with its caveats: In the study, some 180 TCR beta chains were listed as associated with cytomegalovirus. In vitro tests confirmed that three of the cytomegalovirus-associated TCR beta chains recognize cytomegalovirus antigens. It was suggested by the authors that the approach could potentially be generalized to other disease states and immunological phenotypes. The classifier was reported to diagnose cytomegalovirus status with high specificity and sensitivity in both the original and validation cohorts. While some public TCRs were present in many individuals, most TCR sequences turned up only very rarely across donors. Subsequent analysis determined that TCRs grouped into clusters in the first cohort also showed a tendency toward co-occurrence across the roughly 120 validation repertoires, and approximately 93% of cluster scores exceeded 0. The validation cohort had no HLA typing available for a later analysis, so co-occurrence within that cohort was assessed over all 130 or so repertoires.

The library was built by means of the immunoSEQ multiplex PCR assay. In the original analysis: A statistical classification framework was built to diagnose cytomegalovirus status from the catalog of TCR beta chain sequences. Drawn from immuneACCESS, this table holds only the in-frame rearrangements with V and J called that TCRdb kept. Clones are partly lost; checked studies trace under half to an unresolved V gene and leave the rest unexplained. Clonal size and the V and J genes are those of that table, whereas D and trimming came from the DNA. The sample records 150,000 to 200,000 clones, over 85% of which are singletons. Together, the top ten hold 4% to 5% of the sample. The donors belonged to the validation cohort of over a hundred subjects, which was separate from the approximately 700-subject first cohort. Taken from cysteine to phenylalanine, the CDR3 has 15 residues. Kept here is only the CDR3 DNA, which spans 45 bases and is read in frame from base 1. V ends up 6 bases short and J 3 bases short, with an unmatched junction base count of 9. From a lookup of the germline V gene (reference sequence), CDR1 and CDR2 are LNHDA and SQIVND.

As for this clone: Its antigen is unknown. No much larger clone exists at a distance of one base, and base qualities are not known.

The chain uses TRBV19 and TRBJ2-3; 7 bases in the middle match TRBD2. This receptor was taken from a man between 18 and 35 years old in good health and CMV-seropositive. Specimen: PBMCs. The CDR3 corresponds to CASRIGGSSTDTQYF. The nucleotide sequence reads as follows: TGTGCCAGTAGGATCGGCGGGAGCTCTACAGATACGCAGTATTTT.